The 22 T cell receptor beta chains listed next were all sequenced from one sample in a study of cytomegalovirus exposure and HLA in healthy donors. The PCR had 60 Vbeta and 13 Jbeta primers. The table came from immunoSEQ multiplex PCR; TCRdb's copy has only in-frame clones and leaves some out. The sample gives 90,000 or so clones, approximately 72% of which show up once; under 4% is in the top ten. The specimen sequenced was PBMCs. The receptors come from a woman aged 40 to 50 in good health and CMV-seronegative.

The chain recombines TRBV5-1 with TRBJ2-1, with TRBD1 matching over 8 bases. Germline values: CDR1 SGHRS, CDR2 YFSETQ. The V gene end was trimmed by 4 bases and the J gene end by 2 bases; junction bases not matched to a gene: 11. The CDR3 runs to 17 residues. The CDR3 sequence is CASSPYGGQGPYNEQFF. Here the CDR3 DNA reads TGCGCCAGCAGCCCCTATGGAGGACAGGGTCCCTACAATGAGCAGTTCTTC.

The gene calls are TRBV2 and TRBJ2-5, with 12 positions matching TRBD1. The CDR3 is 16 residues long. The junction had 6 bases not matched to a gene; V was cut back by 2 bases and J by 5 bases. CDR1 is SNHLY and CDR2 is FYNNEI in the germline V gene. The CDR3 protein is CASSESGQGAAETQYF. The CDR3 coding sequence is TGTGCCAGCAGTGAATCGGGACAGGGGGCTGCGGAGACCCAGTACTTC.

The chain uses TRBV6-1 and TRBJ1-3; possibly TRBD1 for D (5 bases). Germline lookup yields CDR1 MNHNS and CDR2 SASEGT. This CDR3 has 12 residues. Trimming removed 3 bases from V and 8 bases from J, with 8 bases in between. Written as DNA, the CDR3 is TGTGCCAGCAGTGAGGAGGGGTACACCATATATTTT. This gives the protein CASSEEGYTIYF.

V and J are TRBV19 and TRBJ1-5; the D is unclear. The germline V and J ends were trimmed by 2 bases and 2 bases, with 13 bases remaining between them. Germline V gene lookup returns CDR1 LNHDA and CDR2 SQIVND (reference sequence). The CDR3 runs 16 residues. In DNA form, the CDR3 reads TGTGCCAGTAGTATATCCGGGAGCTCGGGCAATCAGCCCCAGCATTTT. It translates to CASSISGSSGNQPQHF.

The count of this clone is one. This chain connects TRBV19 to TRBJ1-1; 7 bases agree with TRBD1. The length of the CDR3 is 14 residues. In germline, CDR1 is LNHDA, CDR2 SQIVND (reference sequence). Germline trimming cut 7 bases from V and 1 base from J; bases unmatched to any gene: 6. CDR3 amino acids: CASTKPGGNTEAFF. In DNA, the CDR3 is TGTGCCAGTACTAAGCCAGGGGGGAACACTGAAGCTTTCTTT. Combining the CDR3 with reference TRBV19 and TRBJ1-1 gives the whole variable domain DGGITQSPKYLFRKEGQNVTLSCEQNLNHDAMYWYRQDPGQGLRLIYYSQIVNDFQKGDIAEGYSVSREKKESFPLTVTSAQKNPTAFYLCASTKPGGNTEAFFGQGTRLTVV.

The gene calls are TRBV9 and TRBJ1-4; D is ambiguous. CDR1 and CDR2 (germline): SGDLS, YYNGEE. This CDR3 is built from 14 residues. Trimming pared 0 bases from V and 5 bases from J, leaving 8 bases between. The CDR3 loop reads CASSVGQANEKLFF. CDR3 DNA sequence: TGTGCCAGCAGCGTAGGGCAGGCAAATGAAAAACTGTTTTTT.

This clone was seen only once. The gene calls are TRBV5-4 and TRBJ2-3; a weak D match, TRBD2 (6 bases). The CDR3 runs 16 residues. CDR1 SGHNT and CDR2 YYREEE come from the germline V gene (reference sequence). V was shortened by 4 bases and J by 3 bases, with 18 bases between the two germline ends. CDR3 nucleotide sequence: TGTGCCAGCAGCACTGGGACTCTCAGACAAACAGATACGCAGTATTTT. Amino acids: CASSTGTLRQTDTQYF. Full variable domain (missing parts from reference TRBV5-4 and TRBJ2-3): ETGVTQSPTHLIKTRGQQVTLRCSSQSGHNTVSWYQQALGQGPQFIFQYYREEENGRGNFPPRFSGLQFPNYSSELNVNALELDDSALYLCASSTGTLRQTDTQYFGPGTRLTVL.

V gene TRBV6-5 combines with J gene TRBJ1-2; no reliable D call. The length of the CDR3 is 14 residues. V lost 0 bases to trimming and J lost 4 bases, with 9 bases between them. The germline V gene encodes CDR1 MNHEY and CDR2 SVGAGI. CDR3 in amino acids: CASSYSNPGYGYTF. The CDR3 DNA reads TGTGCCAGCAGTTACTCGAACCCGGGCTATGGCTACACCTTC.

In DNA, the CDR3 is TGTGCCAGCAGCATCAACGGGGGCGAGCAGTACTTC. Translating it yields CASSINGGEQYF. V gene TRBV7-8 combines with J gene TRBJ2-7; possibly TRBD2 for D (6 bases). V was pared by 5 bases and J by 6 bases, with 11 bases between. CDR1 and CDR2 (germline): SGHVS, FQNEAQ. The CDR3 runs 12 residues.

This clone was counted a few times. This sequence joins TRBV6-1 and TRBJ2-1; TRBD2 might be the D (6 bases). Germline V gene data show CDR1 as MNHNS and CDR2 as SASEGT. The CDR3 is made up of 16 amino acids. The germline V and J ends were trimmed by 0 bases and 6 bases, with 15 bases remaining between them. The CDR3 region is CASSEALGRRGNEQFF. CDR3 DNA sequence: TGTGCCAGCAGTGAAGCGCTCGGGAGAAGGGGCAATGAGCAGTTCTTC.

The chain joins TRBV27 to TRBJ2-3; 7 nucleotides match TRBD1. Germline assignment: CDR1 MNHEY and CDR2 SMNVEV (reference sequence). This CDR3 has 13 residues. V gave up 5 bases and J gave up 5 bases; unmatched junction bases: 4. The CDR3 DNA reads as TGTGCCAGCAGTACAGGGGCGGGAGATACGCAGTATTTT. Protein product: CASSTGAGDTQYF.

The CDR3 DNA reads as TGCAGCGTTGTTAAGGCCGGGACAGGGGGCCCGGAGACCCAGTACTTC. This sequence encodes CSVVKAGTGGPETQYF. V and J are TRBV29-1 and TRBJ2-5; 12 bases line up with TRBD1. Germline CDR1 reads SQVTM; CDR2 reads ANQGSEA. The V gene end was trimmed by 4 bases and the J gene end by 5 bases; junction bases not matched to a gene: 11. The CDR3 runs to 16 residues.

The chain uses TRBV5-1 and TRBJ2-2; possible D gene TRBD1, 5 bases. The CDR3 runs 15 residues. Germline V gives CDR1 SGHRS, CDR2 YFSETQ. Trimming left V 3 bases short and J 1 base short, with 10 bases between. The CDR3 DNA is TGCGCCAGCAGCTCCTCCCAGGGGAACACCGGGGAGCTGTTTTTT. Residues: CASSSSQGNTGELFF.

The CDR3 coding sequence is TGTGCCAGCGGAGGGAGGGGAGGGGAAAAGACCCAGTACTTC. Translation: CASGGRGGEKTQYF. The chain links TRBV2 to TRBJ2-5; 7 nucleotides agree with TRBD2. V lost 8 bases, J lost 6 bases, and 12 bases stayed unmatched. This CDR3 region has 14 residues. Germline V lookup: CDR1 SNHLY, CDR2 FYNNEI. The complete variable domain, with remaining parts taken from reference TRBV2 and TRBJ2-5, reads EPEVTQTPSHQVTQMGQEVILRCVPISNHLYFYWYRQILGQKVEFLVSFYNNEISEKSEIFDDQFSVERPDGSNFTLKIRSTKLEDSAMYFCASGGRGGEKTQYFGPGTRLLVL.

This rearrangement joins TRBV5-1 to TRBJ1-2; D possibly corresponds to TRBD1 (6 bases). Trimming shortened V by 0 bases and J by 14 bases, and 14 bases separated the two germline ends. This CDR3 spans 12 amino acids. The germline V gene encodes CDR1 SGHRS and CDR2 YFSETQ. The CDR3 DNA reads TGCGCCAGCAGCTTGGGGGGGCCCGCAGGAACCTTC. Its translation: CASSLGGPAGTF.

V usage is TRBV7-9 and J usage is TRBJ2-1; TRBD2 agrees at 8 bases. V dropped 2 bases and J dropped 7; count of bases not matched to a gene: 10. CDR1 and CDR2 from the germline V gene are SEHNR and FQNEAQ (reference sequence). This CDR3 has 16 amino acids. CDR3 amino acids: CASSLPQGLGLNEQFF. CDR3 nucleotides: TGTGCCAGCAGCTTACCGCAGGGACTAGGGCTGAATGAGCAGTTCTTC.

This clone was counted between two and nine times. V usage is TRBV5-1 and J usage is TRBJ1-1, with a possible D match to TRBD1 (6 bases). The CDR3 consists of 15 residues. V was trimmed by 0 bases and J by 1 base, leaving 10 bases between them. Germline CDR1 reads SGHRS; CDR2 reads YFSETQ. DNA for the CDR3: TGCGCCAGCAGCTTGGCTGGGACACCGAACACTGAAGCTTTCTTT. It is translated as CASSLAGTPNTEAFF.

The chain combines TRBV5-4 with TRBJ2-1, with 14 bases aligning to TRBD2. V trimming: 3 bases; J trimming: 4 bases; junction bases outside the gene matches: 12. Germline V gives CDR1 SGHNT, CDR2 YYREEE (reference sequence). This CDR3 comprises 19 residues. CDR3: CASSSKSGTSGSYYNEQFF. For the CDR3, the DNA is TGTGCCAGCAGCTCAAAATCCGGGACTAGCGGGAGTTATTACAATGAGCAGTTCTTC.

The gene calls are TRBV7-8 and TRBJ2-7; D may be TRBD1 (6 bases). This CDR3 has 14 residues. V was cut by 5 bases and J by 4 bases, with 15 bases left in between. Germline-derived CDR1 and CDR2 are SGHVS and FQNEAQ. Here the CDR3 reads CASSPSRGKYEQYF. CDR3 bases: TGTGCCAGCAGCCCGAGCAGGGGTAAATACGAGCAGTACTTC.

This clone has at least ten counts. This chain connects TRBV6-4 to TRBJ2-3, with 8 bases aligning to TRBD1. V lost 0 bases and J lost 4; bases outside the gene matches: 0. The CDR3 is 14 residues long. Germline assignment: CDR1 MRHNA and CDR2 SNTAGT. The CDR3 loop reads CASSDSQGADTQYF. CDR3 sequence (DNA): TGTGCCAGCAGTGACTCACAGGGGGCAGATACGCAGTATTTT.

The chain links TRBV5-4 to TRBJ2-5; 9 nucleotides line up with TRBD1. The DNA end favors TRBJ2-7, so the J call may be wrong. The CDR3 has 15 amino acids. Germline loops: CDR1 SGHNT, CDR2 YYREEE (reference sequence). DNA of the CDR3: TGTGCCAGCAGCTATAGGACAGGGGTGGGCTACGAGCAGTACTTC. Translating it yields CASSYRTGVGYEQYF.

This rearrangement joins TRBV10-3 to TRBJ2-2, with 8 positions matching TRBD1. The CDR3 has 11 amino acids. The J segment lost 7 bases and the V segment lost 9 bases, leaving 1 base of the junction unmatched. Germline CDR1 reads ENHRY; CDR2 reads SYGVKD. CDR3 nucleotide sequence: TGTGCCATACAGGGGGTCGGGGAGCTGTTTTTT. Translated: CAIQGVGELFF.